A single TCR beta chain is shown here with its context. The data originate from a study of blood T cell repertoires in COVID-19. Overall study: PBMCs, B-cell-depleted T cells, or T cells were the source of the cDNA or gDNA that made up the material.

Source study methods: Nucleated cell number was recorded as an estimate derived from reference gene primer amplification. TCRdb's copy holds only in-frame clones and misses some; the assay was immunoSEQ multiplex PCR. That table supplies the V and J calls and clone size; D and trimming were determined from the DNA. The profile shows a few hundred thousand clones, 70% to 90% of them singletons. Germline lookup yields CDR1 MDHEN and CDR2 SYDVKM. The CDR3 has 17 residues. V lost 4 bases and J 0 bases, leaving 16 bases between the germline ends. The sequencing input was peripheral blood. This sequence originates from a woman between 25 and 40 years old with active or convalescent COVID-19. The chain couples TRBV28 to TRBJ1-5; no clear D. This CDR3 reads CASSYPPGEYSNQPQHF. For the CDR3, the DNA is TGTGCCAGCAGTTACCCCCCCGGGGAGTATAGCAATCAGCCCCAGCATTTT.